Shown below are 8 T cell receptor beta chains from a single sample sequenced in a study of OX40 agonist ivuxolimab in advanced cancers. The data were produced by immunoSEQ multiplex PCR, yet TCRdb's version contains in-frame clones alone and is incomplete. This table has 85,000 to 90,000 clones, 92% appearing once. The material was CD4+ or CD8+ T cells sorted from blood, obtained in a trial of the OX40 agonist ivuxolimab. The receptors were gathered from an adult with an advanced solid tumor such as melanoma, head and neck, liver or kidney cancer.

The V call is TRBV19, the J call TRBJ1-6, with D unresolved. Germline-derived CDR1 and CDR2 are LNHDA and SQIVND (reference sequence). Trimming removed 2 bases from V and 6 bases from J, with 2 bases in between. CDR3 length: 12 amino acids. The CDR3 DNA reads as TGTGCCAGTAGTATAATTAATTCACCCCTCCACTTT. Amino acids: CASSIINSPLHF. Together with reference TRBV19 and TRBJ1-6, the CDR3 gives the full variable domain: DGGITQSPKYLFRKEGQNVTLSCEQNLNHDAMYWYRQDPGQGLRLIYYSQIVNDFQKGDIAEGYSVSREKKESFPLTVTSAQKNPTAFYLCASSIINSPLHFGNGTRLTVT.

This clone was seen just once. An end of the junction does not agree with germline; a read error may underlie this. V gene TRBV30 combines with J gene TRBJ2-5; D is tentatively TRBD1 or TRBD2 (5 bases each). There are 13 residues in the CDR3. Germline V gene sequence: CDR1 GTSNPN, CDR2 SVGIG (reference sequence). In DNA, the CDR3 is TGTGCCTGGAGTGTCGGGGACCAGGAGACCCAGTACTTC. Translation: CAWSVGDQETQYF.

This chain joins TRBV14 and TRBJ2-7; either TRBD1 or TRBD2 may supply D (5 bases each). Trimming took off 5 bases at V and 3 bases at J, with 8 bases between the two ends. The CDR3 spans 12 residues. Germline CDR1 is SGHDN and CDR2 is FVKESK. Here the CDR3 reads CASSGGNYEQYF. The DNA for the CDR3 is TGTGCCAGCAGCGGGGGAAACTACGAGCAGTACTTC.

The chain joins TRBV15 to TRBJ2-7; D perhaps matches TRBD1 (6 bases). CDR3 length: 14 residues. Germline V gene lookup returns CDR1 LNHNV and CDR2 YYDKDF (reference sequence). V lost 0 bases, J lost 4 bases, and 10 bases lay in between. CDR3 in amino acids: CATSRDRGNYEQYF. As DNA, the CDR3 is TGTGCCACCAGCAGAGATAGGGGGAATTACGAGCAGTACTTC.

The chain couples TRBV2 to TRBJ1-4; D perhaps matches TRBD1 (5 bases). CDR1 is SNHLY, CDR2 FYNNEI, per germline. V was shortened by 0 bases and J by 3 bases, with 8 bases between the two germline ends. The CDR3 has 15 amino acids. CDR3 amino acids: CASSEAQGSNEKLFF. The CDR3 DNA is TGTGCCAGCAGTGAAGCCCAGGGTTCTAATGAAAAACTGTTTTTT.

This chain links TRBV19 with TRBJ1-5, with a tentative D call TRBD1 (6 bases). CDR3 length: 16 amino acids. Trimming pared 3 bases from V and 9 bases from J, leaving 21 bases between. Germline CDR1 is LNHDA and CDR2 is SQIVND (reference sequence). The CDR3 loop reads CASSISSRGAVRPQHF. The CDR3 nucleotides are TGTGCCAGTAGTATCTCTTCTAGGGGGGCAGTCCGGCCCCAGCATTTT.

The chain has TRBV6-6 and TRBJ2-3; D is unclear. The CDR3 runs 11 residues. From germline, CDR1 is MNHNY and CDR2 SVGAGI (reference sequence). The germline V and J ends were trimmed by 6 bases and 5 bases, with 6 bases remaining between them. The CDR3 is CASSRLDTQYF. In DNA, the CDR3 is TGTGCCAGCAGCCGTCTAGATACGCAGTATTTT.

This rearrangement joins TRBV6-1 to TRBJ2-1; weak D call: TRBD1 (7 bases). The V gene lost 6 bases and the J gene lost 13 bases, with 16 bases spanning the gap. Per germline, CDR1 MNHNS and CDR2 SASEGT. The CDR3 contains 12 residues. CDR3 region: CASRIPGGYQFF. Here the CDR3 DNA reads TGTGCCAGCAGAATACCAGGGGGGTATCAGTTCTTC.